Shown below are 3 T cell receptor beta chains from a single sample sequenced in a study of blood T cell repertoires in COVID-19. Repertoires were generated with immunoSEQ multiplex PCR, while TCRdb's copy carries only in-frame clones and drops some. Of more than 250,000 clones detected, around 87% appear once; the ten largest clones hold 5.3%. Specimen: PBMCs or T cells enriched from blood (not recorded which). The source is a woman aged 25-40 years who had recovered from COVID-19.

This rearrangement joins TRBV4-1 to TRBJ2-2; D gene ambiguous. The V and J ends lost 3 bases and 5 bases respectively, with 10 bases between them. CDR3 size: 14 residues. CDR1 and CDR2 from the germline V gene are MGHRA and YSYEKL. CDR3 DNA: TGCGCCAGCAGCCAGCTCCTGAGTACCGGGGAGCTGTTTTTT. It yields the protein CASSQLLSTGELFF.

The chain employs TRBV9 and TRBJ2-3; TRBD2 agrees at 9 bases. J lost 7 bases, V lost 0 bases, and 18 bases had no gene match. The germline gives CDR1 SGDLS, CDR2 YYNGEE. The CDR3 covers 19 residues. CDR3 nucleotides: TGTGCCAGCAGCGTAGGCCCGTTCAATCAGGAGCGGGGGGCCCATACGCAGTATTTT. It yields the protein CASSVGPFNQERGAHTQYF.

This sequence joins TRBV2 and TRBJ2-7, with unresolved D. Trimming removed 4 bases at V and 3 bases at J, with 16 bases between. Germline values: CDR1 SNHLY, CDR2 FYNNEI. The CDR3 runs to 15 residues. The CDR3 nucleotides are TGTGCCAGCAGTGCTGGTAGTTCACCCTTCTACGAGCAGTACTTC. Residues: CASSAGSSPFYEQYF.